This passage covers 3 T cell receptor beta chains from one sample sequenced in a study of graft-versus-host responses after intestinal transplantation. Using immunoSEQ multiplex PCR, the repertoire was profiled, and TCRdb retains in-frame clones only, with some absent. The repertoire holds tens of thousands of clones, with roughly four fifths as singletons. These TCRs are of unknown antigen specificity. The sequences come from unstimulated CD8+ T cells sorted from spleen or lymph node cells, collected before intestinal transplant. These receptor sequences come from a human donor who received an intestinal transplant.

The chain has TRBV5-4 and TRBJ1-1; D gene unclear. Trimming shortened V by 1 base and J by 3 bases, and 13 bases separated the two germline ends. Germline values: CDR1 SGHNT, CDR2 YYREEE (reference sequence). The CDR3 runs to 15 residues. Here the CDR3 DNA reads TGTGCCAGCAGCTTGTACGGAGATTTGGACACTGAAGCTTTCTTT. Amino acids: CASSLYGDLDTEAFF.

The J gene is TRBJ2-7, the V gene TRBV5-6, with a tentative D call TRBD1 (5 bases). Germline V gene sequence: CDR1 SGHDT, CDR2 YYEEEE. The CDR3 totals 13 residues. V lost 0 bases to trimming and J lost 3 bases, with 7 bases between them. The CDR3 here is CASSLVGDYEQYF. The CDR3 DNA reads as TGTGCCAGCAGCTTGGTAGGGGACTACGAGCAGTACTTC.

The V gene is TRBV5-4, the J gene TRBJ2-7; 7 bases are a match to TRBD1. The length of the CDR3 is 17 residues. The germline CDR1 and CDR2 sequences are SGHNT and YYREEE (reference sequence). Unmatched junction bases numbered 14, after V lost 4 bases and J lost 1 base. For the CDR3, the DNA is TGTGCCAGCAGCCACACGGGACAGCTTAGACCTTCCTACGAGCAGTACTTC. Amino acids: CASSHTGQLRPSYEQYF. The full variable domain, rest sourced from reference TRBV5-4 and TRBJ2-7, is ETGVTQSPTHLIKTRGQQVTLRCSSQSGHNTVSWYQQALGQGPQFIFQYYREEENGRGNFPPRFSGLQFPNYSSELNVNALELDDSALYLCASSHTGQLRPSYEQYFGPGTRLTVT.